A selection of T cell receptor beta chains follows, all from one sample in a study of T cells in Graves' hyperthyroidism and ophthalmopathy. In TCRdb, the multiplex PCR reads were re-called with MiXCR into one record per CDR3 protein. The sample includes around 560,000 distinct CDR3 sequences, over 15% of them seen just once. Sequencing input: blood. The origin of the receptors is a woman aged 18 to 35 with Graves' hyperthyroidism. Each CDR3 is given with its conserved first and last residue. D genes are given only for firm matches. Clone size is stated in some rows and not others, as once, few, many or a class when expanded.

TRBJ2-7 - - TRBV3-1 TGTGCCAGCAGCCAAGGACCAGGGCGGGAGCAGTACTTC CASSQGPGREQYF
TRBJ2-5 - many TRBV12-3/TRBV12-4 TGTGCCAGCAGTTTAGCCCCGCTAGCCTACAGACCTCAAGAGACCCAGTACTTC CASSLAPLAYRPQETQYF
TRBJ1-2 - many TRBV28 TGTGCCAGCAGTCAACAACCACATCTCCCCCGCTATGGCTACACCTTC CASSQQPHLPRYGYTF
TRBJ2-1 TRBD2 many TRBV27 TGTGCCAGCAAGCCTAGCGGCGCTAACTCCTACAATGAGCAGTTCTTC CASKPSGANSYNEQFF
TRBJ2-1 TRBD1 - TRBV7-9 TGTGCCAGCAGGAAACCGCAAGGACAGGGAATCGATGAGCAGTTCTTC CASRKPQGQGIDEQFF
TRBJ2-1 TRBD2 many TRBV11-2 TGTGCCAGCAGCTTAGGGGGCGGGAGGGATGAGCAGTTCTTC CASSLGGGRDEQFF
TRBJ1-1 - - TRBV28 TGTGCCAGCTTTTCCGAGAGCACTGAAGCTTTCTTT CASFSESTEAFF
TRBJ2-1 TRBD2 - TRBV4-3 TGCGCCAGCAGCCTCGGGACTAGCTTTGAGCAGTTCTTC CASSLGTSFEQFF
TRBJ1-2 - - TRBV5-6 TGTGCCAGCAGCTTTCGCTACCCCTATGGCTACACCTTC CASSFRYPYGYTF
TRBJ1-2 - - TRBV18 TGTGCCAGCTCACCATCGCTGCTTACTATACAGGTGGATGGCTACACCTTC CASSPSLLTIQVDGYTF
TRBJ2-1 TRBD1 many TRBV12-3/TRBV12-4 TGTGCCAGCAGCCTCAGGACAGGAGGCTTCAATGAGCAGTTCTTC CASSLRTGGFNEQFF
TRBJ1-6 - few TRBV20-1 TGCAGTGCTAGGATGCCCCAGGGTATCCATAATTCACCCCTCCACTTT CSARMPQGIHNSPLHF
TRBJ2-5 - many TRBV20-1 TGCAGTGCCCGCCCGTTTCGGGAGAGTCAAGAGACCCAGTACTTC CSARPFRESQETQYF
TRBJ2-3 TRBD2 many TRBV6-1 TGTGCCAGCACTTCGACTAGCGATGCCACAGATACGCAGTATTTT CASTSTSDATDTQYF
TRBJ2-3 TRBD2 many TRBV7-2 TGTGCCAGCAGCACCAGACTAGCGGGGGATACGCAGTATTTT CASSTRLAGDTQYF
TRBJ2-1 - many TRBV12-3/TRBV12-4 TGTGCCAGCAGTCAGAATAGGGGTGAGCAGTTCTTC CASSQNRGEQFF
TRBJ2-1 - many TRBV28 TGTGCCAGCAGTTTAGGCGGGGGCGACAATGAGCAGTTCTTC CASSLGGGDNEQFF
TRBJ1-6 TRBD1 many TRBV20-1 TGCAGTGCTACCGGGACAGGGTTGAATTCACCCCTCCACTTT CSATGTGLNSPLHF
TRBJ2-7 TRBD1 many TRBV7-8 TGTGCCAGCAGCCACGGACAGGGAAGCTACGAGCAGTACTTC CASSHGQGSYEQYF
TRBJ2-7 TRBD1 - TRBV7-2 TGTGCCAGCAGCCAATTCCGGGACAGTCCCTACGAGCAGTACTTC CASSQFRDSPYEQYF
TRBJ2-5 - - TRBV5-1 TGCGCCAGCAGCTTGGGAGGGCTTCGCGAGACCCAGTACTTC CASSLGGLRETQYF
TRBJ2-2 TRBD2 few TRBV20-1 TGCAGTGCTAGAGCCCAGGGACTAGCGGCTAACACCGGGGAGCTGTTTTTT CSARAQGLAANTGELFF
TRBJ1-2 TRBD1 - TRBV6-1 TGTGCCAGCAGTTTAGGACAGGGTGGCTACACCTTC CASSLGQGGYTF
TRBJ2-7 - few TRBV27 TGTGCCAGCAGTTTATTGGACGGACCCTACGAGCAGTACTTC CASSLLDGPYEQYF
TRBJ2-7 - few TRBV7-2 TGTGCCAGCAGCTTAGTTTTTAATGGCGAGCAGTACTTC CASSLVFNGEQYF
TRBJ1-5 - many TRBV2 TGTGCCAGCAGTGAAGACGGATATAGCAATCAGCCCCAGCATTTT CASSEDGYSNQPQHF
TRBJ2-5 TRBD2 many TRBV7-2 TGTGCCAGCAGCTCCACTAGCGGGAGGGCAGAGACCCAGTACTTC CASSSTSGRAETQYF
TRBJ2-1 - - TRBV5-5 TGTGCCAGCAGCTTGGTGGTCTATAGCAATGAGCAGTTCTTC CASSLVVYSNEQFF
TRBJ2-5 - - TRBV12-3/TRBV12-4 TGTGCCAGCAGTTTAGCGCCCTCTCCGGGGGCGAAGACCCAGTACTTC CASSLAPSPGAKTQYF